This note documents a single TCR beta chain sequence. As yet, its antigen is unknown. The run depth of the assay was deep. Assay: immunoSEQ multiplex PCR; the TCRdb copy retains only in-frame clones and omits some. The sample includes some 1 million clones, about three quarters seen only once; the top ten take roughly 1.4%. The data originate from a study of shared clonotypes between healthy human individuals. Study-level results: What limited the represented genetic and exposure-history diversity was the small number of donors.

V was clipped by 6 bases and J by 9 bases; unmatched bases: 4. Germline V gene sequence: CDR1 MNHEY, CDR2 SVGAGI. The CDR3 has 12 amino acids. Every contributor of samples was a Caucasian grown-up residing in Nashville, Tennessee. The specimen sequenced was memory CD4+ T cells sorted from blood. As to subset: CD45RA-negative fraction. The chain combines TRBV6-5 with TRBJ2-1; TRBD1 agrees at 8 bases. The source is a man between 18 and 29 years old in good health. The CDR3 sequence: CASRQGAVEQFF. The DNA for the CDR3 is TGTGCCAGCAGGCAGGGGGCGGTTGAGCAGTTCTTC.